Listed here is a single TCR beta chain. The germline gives CDR1 MNHNY, CDR2 SVGAGI (reference sequence). The CDR3 is 15 residues long. Between the trimmed V and J ends, which lost 2 bases and 6 bases, there was a span of 13 bases. The data were obtained in a study of cytomegalovirus exposure and HLA in healthy donors. Primers for the PCR totalled 60 Vbeta and 13 Jbeta. Sequencing was performed with immunoSEQ multiplex PCR; in TCRdb, only in-frame clones are kept and a portion is missing. The table lists 120,000 or so clones, roughly 14% of them singletons. The chain recombines TRBV6-6 with TRBJ1-4, with TRBD1 as a possible D gene (5 bases). The specimen was PBMCs. The clonotype was recovered from a woman younger than 35 in good health and CMV-seronegative. As DNA, the CDR3 is TGTGCCAGCAGTTACGGAGGGGTGGGCCATGAAAAACTGTTTTTT. It encodes CASSYGGVGHEKLFF.